These 18 T cell receptor beta chains share one sample of origin, sequenced in a study of blood T cells in healthy people across ages. Then a second PCR, running roughly 7 to 11 cycles, was carried out with a sample-barcoded 5' primer and a J-beta primer mix. TCRdb itself ran the 5' RACE reads through MiXCR, one entry per CDR3 protein. The sample has hundreds of thousands of distinct CDR3 sequences; under 70% are singletons. The specimen sequenced was blood. These receptors were taken from a man aged 60 to 75 in good health.

The rearrangement uses TRBV25-1 and TRBJ2-1; 9 nucleotides line up with TRBD1. The CDR3 is made up of 15 amino acids. The V segment lost 3 bases and the J segment 7 bases; nucleotides outside the gene matches: 7. The V gene's germline CDR1 is MGHDK and CDR2 SYGVNS. The CDR3 DNA reads as TGTGCCAGCAGTGACCTCGGACAGGGGTTTAATGAGCAGTTCTTC. Its protein is CASSDLGQGFNEQFF.

The V call is TRBV20-1, the J call TRBJ2-7; a possible D gene is TRBD2 (5 bases). Per the germline V gene, CDR1 is DFQATT and CDR2 is SNEGSKA (reference sequence). CDR3 length: 14 amino acids. The V end was cut by 3 bases, the J end by 5 bases, with 17 bases between. The CDR3 region has the DNA TGCAGTGCTAGGGACTGCCAGAGACTTAACGAGCAGTACTTC. It translates to CSARDCQRLNEQYF.

This clonotype was recorded a few times. The chain links TRBV6-6 to TRBJ1-2, with unresolved D. CDR1 is MNHNY, CDR2 SVGAGI, per germline (reference sequence). Trimming shortened V by 3 bases and J by 7 bases, and 9 bases separated the two germline ends. The CDR3 runs to 12 residues. CDR3 nucleotide sequence: TGTGCCAGCAGTTATGGGCAGGTTGGCTACACCTTC. It specifies CASSYGQVGYTF.

The chain employs TRBV18 and TRBJ2-5, with 8 nucleotides matching TRBD1. Matching the DNA end better, TRBJ2-7 makes the J call doubtful. This CDR3 has 16 residues. Germline loops: CDR1 KGHSH, CDR2 LQKENI. CDR3 loop: CASSPAGTGTAYEQYF. CDR3 DNA sequence: TGTGCCAGCTCCCCGGCGGGGACAGGAACCGCCTACGAGCAGTACTTC.

The chain is built from TRBV10-1 and TRBJ2-1; D tentatively fits TRBD1 or TRBD2 (6 bases each). This CDR3 has 14 residues. Deletions cut 6 bases from V and 8 bases from J, with 17 bases between. Germline CDR1 is WNHNN and CDR2 is SYGVQD (reference sequence). The CDR3 coding sequence is TGCGCCAGCAGCAAGGGGGGAACAGGTGATGAGCAGTTCTTC. Translating gives CASSKGGTGDEQFF.

The CDR3 loop reads CATSRDRAGGNSPLHF. The CDR3 nucleotides are TGTGCCACCAGCAGAGATCGAGCGGGAGGGAATTCACCCCTCCACTTT. The rearrangement uses TRBV15 and TRBJ1-6, with D hard to call. This CDR3 is 16 amino acids long. The germline V gene has CDR1 LNHNV and CDR2 YYDKDF (reference sequence). V was shortened by 0 bases and J by 7 bases, with 13 bases between the two germline ends.

In the case of this clonotype: One junction end does not reproduce the germline sequence, and a read error may be involved. The genes are TRBV6-2 or TRBV6-3 and TRBJ2-5; TRBD2 matches 7 bases. The germline V gene has CDR1 MNHEY and CDR2 SVGEGT. The CDR3 runs 14 residues. CDR3 residues: CATSSGREIETQYF. The CDR3 nucleotides are TGTGCCACCAGTTCGGGGCGGGAGATCGAGACCCAGTACTTC.

The J gene is TRBJ2-3, the V gene TRBV20-1; 9 positions match TRBD2. The CDR3 loop spans 14 amino acids. Per germline, CDR1 DFQATT and CDR2 SNEGSKA (reference sequence). The J segment lost 5 bases and the V segment lost 5 bases, leaving 8 bases of the junction unmatched. CDR3 sequence reads: CSAGPGLAGDTQYF. CDR3 bases: TGCAGTGCTGGGCCGGGACTAGCAGGAGATACGCAGTATTTT.

The chain recombines TRBV9 with TRBJ1-2; perhaps TRBD1 as D (5 bases). CDR3 length: 15 amino acids. Germline CDR1 is SGDLS and CDR2 is YYNGEE. Between the trimmed V and J ends, which lost 4 bases and 0 bases, there was a span of 13 bases. Written as DNA, the CDR3 is TGTGCCAGCAGCCCCGCAGGGCAAGCTAACTATGGCTACACCTTC. This codes for CASSPAGQANYGYTF.

V and J are TRBV7-6 and TRBJ1-5; TRBD1 is a possible D gene (5 bases). Trimming shortened V by 0 bases and J by 3 bases, and 9 bases separated the two germline ends. The CDR3 contains 15 residues. In germline, CDR1 is SGHVS, CDR2 FNYEAQ. The CDR3 region is CASSLASGLNQPQHF. The DNA for the CDR3 is TGTGCCAGCAGCTTAGCGTCAGGGCTCAATCAGCCCCAGCATTTT.

The CDR3 here is CASLISETGAISSYNEQFF. CDR3 bases: TGCGCCAGCCTCATATCTGAGACAGGGGCTATTAGCTCCTACAATGAGCAGTTCTTC. This chain links TRBV10-2 with TRBJ2-1; 8 nucleotides agree with TRBD1. Per germline, CDR1 WSHSY and CDR2 SAAADI. The CDR3 consists of 19 residues. V lost 8 bases and J lost 0; bases outside the gene matches: 18.

This clonotype was counted a few times. The chain is built from TRBV7-2 and TRBJ2-1; 7 nucleotides agree with TRBD1. CDR3 length: 16 residues. V shed 5 bases and J 13 bases; nucleotides not matched to a gene: 20. In germline, CDR1 is SGHTA, CDR2 FQGNSA. The chain's CDR3 is CASSPRATGMRGPQFF. In DNA form, the CDR3 reads TGTGCCAGCAGCCCACGCGCGACAGGGATGAGGGGACCTCAGTTCTTC. Full variable domain (remainder filled in from reference TRBV7-2 and TRBJ2-1): GAGVSQSPSNKVTEKGKDVELRCDPISGHTALYWYRQSLGQGLEFLIYFQGNSAPDKSGLPSDRFSAERTGGSVSTLTIQRTQQEDSAVYLCASSPRATGMRGPQFFGPGTRLTVL.

The V call is TRBV9, the J call TRBJ2-1, with 10 positions matching TRBD2. Germline V gene lookup returns CDR1 SGDLS and CDR2 YYNGEE. V shed 0 bases and J 7 bases; nucleotides not matched to a gene: 7. The CDR3 runs 16 residues. DNA for the CDR3: TGTGCCAGCAGCGTAGGCCAGCGGGGGGGCCTGAATGAGCAGTTCTTC. Its protein is CASSVGQRGGLNEQFF.

The rearrangement uses TRBV6-5 and TRBJ2-3; D is possibly TRBD2 (5 bases). Germline V CDR1 and CDR2: MNHEY, SVGAGI. The V gene lost 4 bases and the J gene lost 5 bases, with 13 bases spanning the gap. The CDR3 is made up of 14 amino acids. The CDR3 is CASSSSFGGDTQYF. The DNA for the CDR3 is TGTGCCAGCAGTTCTAGCTTCGGCGGAGATACGCAGTATTTT.

This clonotype was observed a single time. The gene calls are TRBV29-1 and TRBJ2-1; TRBD1 aligns across 7 bases. CDR1 and CDR2 (germline): SQVTM, ANQGSEA. Trimming at V came to 7 bases and at J to 10 bases, leaving 4 bases not matched to a gene. CDR3 size: 10 residues. The CDR3 loop is CSGQQGEQFF. CDR3 nucleotide sequence: TGCAGCGGACAACAGGGGGAGCAGTTCTTC.

This chain links TRBV5-1 with TRBJ1-4; TRBD1 aligns across 7 bases. CDR1 and CDR2 from the germline V gene are SGHRS and YFSETQ. The J segment lost 3 bases and the V segment lost 4 bases, leaving 3 bases of the junction unmatched. The CDR3 runs to 14 residues. The CDR3 nucleotides are TGCGCCAGCAGCCGCGGGACAGCTAATGAAAAACTGTTTTTT. Translating gives CASSRGTANEKLFF.

This chain uses TRBV28 with TRBJ2-7; 8 bases match TRBD1. The CDR3 runs 16 residues. V dropped 2 bases and J dropped 7; count of bases not matched to a gene: 13. Per the germline V gene, CDR1 is MDHEN and CDR2 is SYDVKM. Written as DNA, the CDR3 is TGTGCCAGCAGTTTAGGTACCGGACAGGGCGGAGGTGAGCAGTACTTC. Amino acid sequence: CASSLGTGQGGGEQYF.

This clonotype was seen a handful of times. The chain couples TRBV4-2 to TRBJ1-1, with D possibly being TRBD1 (5 bases). The CDR3 loop spans 14 amino acids. V was trimmed by 4 bases and J by 2 bases, leaving 11 bases between them. Germline CDR1 and CDR2: LGHNA and YNFKEQ. CDR3 amino acids: CASSRQGPNTEAFF. The DNA of the CDR3 is TGTGCCAGCAGCCGCCAGGGCCCAAACACTGAAGCTTTCTTT.